These 26 T cell receptor beta chains came from one sample sequenced in a study of T cell responses to AZD1222 COVID-19 vaccine. Measured with immunoSEQ multiplex PCR; TCRdb has only the in-frame clones, and not every one. The sample records about 88,000 clones, about nine tenths being singletons. The material sequenced was peripheral blood, taken on day 0 of AZD1222 vaccination. The receptors originated from an adult in good health.

The V and J genes are TRBV7-6 and TRBJ2-7; D is unresolved. V dropped 4 bases and J dropped 5 bases, with 18 bases sitting between them. Germline CDR1 SGHVS, CDR2 FNYEAQ. This CDR3 is 15 amino acids long. CDR3 in DNA: TGTGCCAGCAGCTCAATCTACGGACGATCGAACGAGCAGTACTTC. Its protein is CASSSIYGRSNEQYF.

This chain connects TRBV5-1 to TRBJ2-5; the D is unclear. V was pared by 5 bases and J by 2 bases, with 16 bases between. Germline lookup yields CDR1 SGHRS and CDR2 YFSETQ. This CDR3 is built from 15 residues. The CDR3 DNA reads as TGCGCCAGCAGTTTATCAGTCGTGCAACAAGAGACCCAGTACTTC. This translates into CASSLSVVQQETQYF. The full variable domain, its missing parts supplied by reference TRBV5-1 and TRBJ2-5, is KAGVTQTPRYLIKTRGQQVTLSCSPISGHRSVSWYQQTPGQGLQFLFEYFSETQRNKGNFPGRFSGRQFSNSRSEMNVSTLELGDSALYLCASSLSVVQQETQYFGPGTRLLVL.

In this sample, this clone turned up a few times. This rearrangement joins TRBV29-1 to TRBJ2-7; maybe TRBD1 (5 bases). There are 11 residues in the CDR3. Germline V gene lookup returns CDR1 SQVTM and CDR2 ANQGSEA. Deletions cut 7 bases from V and 6 bases from J, with 13 bases between. CDR3 nucleotide sequence: TGCAGCGCCCGGTCAGGGTTCGAGCAGTACTTC. It yields the protein CSARSGFEQYF.

The V call is TRBV7-9, the J call TRBJ2-2; D might be TRBD2 (5 bases). From germline, CDR1 is SEHNR and CDR2 FQNEAQ (reference sequence). This CDR3 is built from 15 residues. V was pared by 3 bases and J by 2 bases, with 10 bases between. The CDR3 DNA reads as TGTGCCAGCAGCTTGGGAGCGGCTAACACCGGGGAGCTGTTTTTT. Translation gives CASSLGAANTGELFF.

V usage is TRBV3-1 (or the pseudogene TRBV3-2) and J usage is TRBJ2-1; tentative D call: TRBD2 (7 bases). Trimming took off 5 bases at V and 8 bases at J, with 22 bases between the two ends. This CDR3 region has 16 residues. Per the germline V gene, CDR1 is LGHDT and CDR2 is YNNKEL (reference sequence). CDR3 sequence: CASSGLGGGPRDEQFF. CDR3 nucleotides: TGTGCCAGCAGCGGACTAGGGGGAGGGCCTAGGGATGAGCAGTTCTTC.

The V call is TRBV3-1 (or the pseudogene TRBV3-2), the J call TRBJ2-4; unclear D gene. The CDR3 covers 15 residues. Trimming took off 1 base at V and 5 bases at J, with 12 bases between the two ends. CDR1 is LGHDT, CDR2 YNNKEL, per germline (reference sequence). The CDR3 protein is CASSQVFLTENIQYF. CDR3 DNA: TGTGCCAGCAGCCAAGTATTTCTAACAGAAAACATTCAGTACTTC.

The genes are TRBV27 and TRBJ1-2, with D uncertain. The CDR3 consists of 12 residues. CDR1 is MNHEY and CDR2 is SMNVEV in the germline V gene (reference sequence). V gave up 7 bases and J gave up 6 bases, with 12 bases separating them. CDR3 coding DNA: TGTGCCAGCACCTTCCGGGTCCATGGCTACACCTTC. This encodes CASTFRVHGYTF.

The rearrangement joins TRBV14 to TRBJ2-7; 11 bases are a match to TRBD2. CDR1 is SGHDN, CDR2 FVKESK, per germline. The CDR3 covers 15 residues. With V trimmed by 1 base and J by 3 bases, 2 bases remained unmatched. CDR3 residues: CASSQGLAGHYEQYF. The DNA of the CDR3 is TGTGCCAGCAGCCAAGGACTAGCGGGGCACTACGAGCAGTACTTC.

This rearrangement joins TRBV6-5 to TRBJ2-5; weak D call: TRBD2 (6 bases). The V gene lost 4 bases and the J gene lost 1 base, with 13 bases spanning the gap. Germline-derived CDR1 and CDR2 are MNHEY and SVGAGI. The CDR3 spans 15 residues. Written as DNA, the CDR3 is TGTGCCAGCAGTTTACTTCTGGGAGGCCAAGAGACCCAGTACTTC. Amino acid sequence: CASSLLLGGQETQYF.

The gene calls are TRBV5-6 and TRBJ1-2; tentatively, D is TRBD1 (5 bases). The CDR3 runs 13 residues. V shed 0 bases and J shed 6 bases, with 9 bases lying between them. Germline V lookup: CDR1 SGHDT, CDR2 YYEEEE. This chain's CDR3 is CASSLGGTDGYTF. The CDR3 DNA is TGTGCCAGCAGCTTGGGGGGGACCGATGGCTACACCTTC.

This chain connects TRBV2 to TRBJ2-7; 8 bases map to TRBD1. This CDR3 is built from 12 residues. V dropped 1 base and J dropped 12; count of bases not matched to a gene: 5. In germline, CDR1 is SNHLY, CDR2 FYNNEI. In DNA, the CDR3 is TGTGCCAGCAGTGAAGGGTGGACAGGGCTGTACTTC. Translated: CASSEGWTGLYF.

This clone has just a few counts. This sample includes further DNA sequences coding for the same CDR3. The rearrangement links TRBV6-4 to TRBJ2-1, with 15 positions matching TRBD2. V lost 3 bases and J lost 7; bases outside the gene matches: 1. This CDR3 has 15 amino acids. CDR1 is MRHNA, CDR2 SNTAGT, per germline. As DNA, the CDR3 is TGTGCCAGCAGTGAAGGACTAGCGGGGGGGAATGAGCAGTTCTTC. Its translation is CASSEGLAGGNEQFF.

CDR3 DNA sequence: TGTGCCAGCAGCCCCCGGGCAGGAGAGGCTTTCTTT. This codes for CASSPRAGEAFF. V gene TRBV13 combines with J gene TRBJ1-1; D is ambiguous. V lost 5 bases and J lost 11, with 15 bases in between. This CDR3 region has 12 residues. The V gene's germline CDR1 is PRHDT and CDR2 FYEKMQ (reference sequence).

This chain links TRBV12-3 or TRBV12-4 with TRBJ1-2; D unclear. V lost 3 bases, J lost 4 bases, and 9 bases lay in between. There are 13 residues in the CDR3. The CDR3 nucleotides read TGTGCCAGCAGTTTCGGGAAGATCTATGGCTACACCTTC. Its translation is CASSFGKIYGYTF.

The table lists this clone with a count of one. The CDR3 nucleotides read TGTGCCAGCAGCGACTCTTGGACAGGGGGTTCTAAGGGCTACACCTTC. Encoded protein: CASSDSWTGGSKGYTF. The chain joins TRBV9 to TRBJ1-2, with 10 bases lining up with TRBD1. The ends lost 3 bases at V and 8 bases at J; junction bases unmatched: 13. This CDR3 comprises 16 residues. From germline, CDR1 is SGDLS and CDR2 YYNGEE.

The CDR3 bases are TGCAGTGCTAGCAGGGACTATGGCTACACCTTC. Residues: CSASRDYGYTF. The chain joins TRBV20-1 to TRBJ1-2; D may be TRBD1 (5 bases). Trimming shortened V by 3 bases and J by 3 bases, and 5 bases separated the two germline ends. The length of the CDR3 is 11 residues. Germline lookup yields CDR1 DFQATT and CDR2 SNEGSKA (reference sequence).

This chain uses TRBV6-6 with TRBJ1-6; 7 bases map to TRBD1. The V segment lost 5 bases and the J segment 5 bases; nucleotides outside the gene matches: 3. Germline V lookup: CDR1 MNHNY, CDR2 SVGAGI (reference sequence). The CDR3 covers 14 residues. The CDR3 spells CASSDRANNSPLHF. CDR3 coding DNA: TGTGCCAGCAGTGACAGGGCAAATAATTCACCCCTCCACTTT.

The V and J genes are TRBV6-2 or TRBV6-3 and TRBJ2-7; maybe TRBD1 (5 bases). The CDR3 has 16 amino acids. Trimming took 2 bases from V and 0 from J, leaving 14 bases between them. CDR1 and CDR2 (germline): MNHEY, SVGEGT. The CDR3 here is CASSYALQGVSYEQYF. CDR3 DNA: TGTGCCAGCAGTTACGCGCTGCAGGGTGTCTCCTACGAGCAGTACTTC.

This clone has more than one count but fewer than ten. The rearrangement uses TRBV24-1 and TRBJ1-2; 9 nucleotides align to TRBD1. Trimming at V came to 4 bases and at J to 7 bases, leaving 3 bases not matched to a gene. Germline V CDR1 and CDR2: KGHDR, SFDVKD. This CDR3 region has 13 residues. The CDR3: CATSDPTGGGYTF. In DNA, the CDR3 is TGTGCCACCAGTGACCCGACAGGGGGTGGCTACACCTTC.

This rearrangement joins TRBV10-3 to TRBJ1-1; D may be TRBD1 (5 bases). CDR3 length: 13 residues. Germline V lookup: CDR1 ENHRY, CDR2 SYGVKD. Trimming removed 11 bases from V and 6 bases from J, with 19 bases in between. The CDR3: CASNGGTFPEAFF. The CDR3 region has the DNA TGTGCCTCCAACGGGGGGACTTTCCCTGAAGCTTTCTTT.

V is TRBV11-2 and J is TRBJ2-3; 9 bases are shared with TRBD1. The CDR3 has 15 residues. V lost 4 bases, J lost 2 bases, and 4 bases stayed unmatched. From germline, CDR1 is SGHAT and CDR2 FQNNGV. The CDR3 sequence is CASSSRDRATDTQYF. The CDR3 region has the DNA TGTGCCAGCAGCTCCCGGGACAGGGCCACAGATACGCAGTATTTT.

This sequence joins TRBV5-1 and TRBJ2-7; 8 bases fit TRBD1. Germline values: CDR1 SGHRS, CDR2 YFSETQ. V shed 1 base and J 6 bases; nucleotides not matched to a gene: 6. The CDR3 loop spans 14 amino acids. As DNA, the CDR3 is TGCGCCAGCAGCTTGACAGGGGGTGATGGCGAGCAGTACTTC. Translation: CASSLTGGDGEQYF.

The CDR3, as DNA: TGTGCCAGCAGCTACGGACAGGACCGTACCATGAACACTGAAGCTTTCTTT. It yields the protein CASSYGQDRTMNTEAFF. V gene TRBV7-6 combines with J gene TRBJ1-1; 7 bases line up with TRBD1. CDR3 length equals 17 residues. Trimming took 4 bases from V and 0 from J; bases not matched to a gene: 11. Germline assignment: CDR1 SGHVS and CDR2 FNYEAQ.

The rearrangement uses TRBV18 and TRBJ2-5, with 10 positions matching TRBD2. The CDR3 consists of 18 residues. Germline V gene data show CDR1 as KGHSH and CDR2 as LQKENI. J gave up 6 bases and V 0 bases, and 13 bases lay outside the gene matches. DNA for the CDR3: TGTGCCAGCTCACCACCGGTGCGAGGACTAGCGGTCGTACAGACCCAGTACTTC. Protein product: CASSPPVRGLAVVQTQYF.

The chain uses TRBV2 and TRBJ2-2, with TRBD2 matching 7 bases. V shed 9 bases, J shed 0 bases, and the junction held 4 bases outside the gene matches. The length of the CDR3 is 14 residues. From germline, CDR1 is SNHLY and CDR2 FYNNEI. The CDR3 loop is CASKRGTNTGELFF. As DNA, the CDR3 is TGTGCCAGTAAGCGGGGAACGAACACCGGGGAGCTGTTTTTT.

This chain links TRBV9 with TRBJ1-5; 8 bases are shared with TRBD1. Germline loops: CDR1 SGDLS, CDR2 YYNGEE. V was pared by 5 bases and J by 3 bases, with 7 bases of the junction left unmatched. The CDR3 is 15 amino acids. The CDR3 loop is CASSAGQAINQPQHF. Written as DNA, the CDR3 is TGTGCCAGCAGTGCGGGACAGGCGATCAATCAGCCCCAGCATTTT.